This TCR beta chain was sequenced during a study of T cell responses to AZD1222 COVID-19 vaccine. This table comes from immunoSEQ multiplex PCR, and its TCRdb copy is limited to in-frame clones, with some not included. The sample yields 110,000 or so clones, about 86% seen once. General study findings and limits: Reportedly, close to half of spike-specific TCRs are directed against unmutated variant regions. It was only after the peak T cell response that any repertoires were sampled. A mostly white British donor set with more females was recruited, and clonal diversity was possibly underestimated.

Details on this clone: The target antigen is unknown.

The CDR3 totals 14 residues. Trimming left V 10 bases short and J 2 bases short, with 15 bases between. CDR1 and CDR2 from the germline V gene are MNHEY and SVGAGI. The sequencing here drew on peripheral blood, taken on day 0 of AZD1222 vaccination. The source is an adult in good health. The rearrangement joins TRBV6-5 to TRBJ1-5, with D tentatively TRBD1 (6 bases). The CDR3 protein is CATSPGGGNQPQHF. DNA of the CDR3: TGTGCCACTTCCCCGGGGGGCGGCAATCAGCCCCAGCATTTT.